The rows below give T cell receptor beta chains drawn from one sample of a study of blood T cell repertoires in COVID-19. Data came from immunoSEQ multiplex PCR; TCRdb stores just in-frame clones and leaves some out. Here the sample spans 120,000 to 150,000 clones, 75% to 85% being singletons. Sequenced input: peripheral blood. The receptors were sampled from a man in his fifties or sixties with active or convalescent COVID-19. The CDR3 runs from the conserved cysteine through the conserved F or W. The D gene is left open where the match is weak. Part of the rows lack a size; the others show once, few, many or a class for expanded clones.

V: TRBV7-3
D: TRBD2
J: TRBJ2-3
length: 17
size: NA
CDR3: CASSFRPPGLAGDTQYF
DNA: TGTGCCAGCAGCTTTAGGCCACCGGGACTAGCGGGAGATACGCAGTATTTT

V: TRBV12-3/TRBV12-4
D: NA
J: TRBJ1-3
length: 13
size: NA
CDR3: CASSPTRGNTIYF
DNA: TGTGCCAGCAGCCCTACCCGGGGAAACACCATATATTTT

V: TRBV4-1
D: NA
J: TRBJ2-2
length: 15
size: NA
CDR3: CASSPGVGRPGELFF
DNA: TGCGCCAGCAGCCCAGGGGTGGGGCGCCCCGGGGAGCTGTTTTTT

V: TRBV11-2
D: TRBD2
J: TRBJ2-5
length: 15
size: NA
CDR3: CASSLVREISGTQYF
DNA: TGTGCCAGCAGCTTAGTGCGGGAGATATCGGGGACCCAGTACTTC

V: TRBV4-1
D: TRBD2
J: TRBJ2-1
length: 18
size: NA
CDR3: CASSAPGLAGVNRDEQFF
DNA: TGCGCCAGCAGCGCCCCGGGACTAGCGGGAGTTAATAGGGATGAGCAGTTCTTC

V: TRBV25-1
D: NA
J: TRBJ2-2
length: 14
size: NA
CDR3: CASKRQGYTGELFF
DNA: TGTGCCAGCAAACGCCAGGGTTACACCGGGGAGCTGTTTTTT

V: TRBV25-1
D: NA
J: TRBJ2-2
length: 16
size: NA
CDR3: CASRGGAGQNTGELFF
DNA: TGTGCCAGCAGGGGGGGGGCAGGACAAAACACCGGGGAGCTGTTTTTT

V: TRBV6-1
D: NA
J: TRBJ1-2
length: 15
size: NA
CDR3: CASSEDRVFASGYTF
DNA: TGTGCCAGCAGTGAAGACAGGGTATTTGCCTCGGGCTACACCTTC

V: TRBV7-2
D: NA
J: TRBJ2-2
length: 14
size: few
CDR3: CASSSVPGGGELFF
DNA: TGTGCCAGCAGCTCGGTTCCGGGCGGGGGGGAGCTGTTTTTT

V: TRBV29-1
D: NA
J: TRBJ2-5
length: 12
size: NA
CDR3: CSVGRARETQYF
DNA: TGCAGCGTTGGTAGAGCCCGGGAGACCCAGTACTTC

V: TRBV5-1
D: TRBD1
J: TRBJ1-1
length: 16
size: NA
CDR3: CASSLRAGGGGTEAFF
DNA: TGCGCCAGCAGCTTGAGGGCAGGGGGCGGTGGCACTGAAGCTTTCTTT

V: TRBV11-3
D: NA
J: TRBJ2-3
length: 11
size: NA
CDR3: CASSLADTQYF
DNA: TGTGCCAGCAGCTTAGCTGATACGCAGTATTTT

V: TRBV6-2/TRBV6-3
D: NA
J: TRBJ2-5
length: 14
size: once
CDR3: CASSYSSYQETQYF
DNA: TGTGCCAGCAGTTACTCGAGCTATCAAGAGACCCAGTACTTC

V: TRBV18
D: NA
J: TRBJ1-2
length: 14
size: NA
CDR3: CASSPRGVPMGYTF
DNA: TGTGCCAGCTCACCACGGGGGGTCCCCATGGGCTACACCTTC

V: TRBV11-3
D: TRBD1
J: TRBJ2-6
length: 16
size: NA
CDR3: CASSLDRGAGANVLTF
DNA: TGTGCCAGCAGCCTGGACAGGGGGGCCGGGGCCAACGTCCTGACTTTC

V: TRBV9
D: NA
J: TRBJ2-7
length: 14
size: NA
CDR3: CASSPTGSSYEQYF
DNA: TGTGCCAGCAGCCCTACTGGTAGCTCCTACGAGCAGTACTTC

V: TRBV5-1
D: TRBD1
J: TRBJ1-6
length: 14
size: NA
CDR3: CASSSTGNNSPLHF
DNA: TGCGCCAGCAGCTCGACAGGGAATAATTCACCCCTCCACTTT

V: TRBV5-1
D: NA
J: TRBJ2-3
length: 13
size: once
CDR3: CASSLPGTDTQYF
DNA: TGCGCCAGCAGCTTGCCTGGCACAGATACGCAGTATTTT

V: TRBV6-5
D: NA
J: TRBJ2-2
length: 13
size: NA
CDR3: CASSTIPTGELFF
DNA: TGTGCCAGCAGTACTATTCCAACCGGGGAGCTGTTTTTT

V: TRBV28
D: NA
J: TRBJ2-2
length: 12
size: NA
CDR3: CASSLNTGELFF
DNA: TGTGCCAGCAGTCTCAACACCGGGGAGCTGTTTTTT

V: TRBV2
D: NA
J: TRBJ1-1
length: 13
size: NA
CDR3: CASSFRVDTEAFF
DNA: TGTGCCAGCAGTTTCCGGGTCGACACTGAAGCTTTCTTT

V: TRBV6-5
D: TRBD2
J: TRBJ2-1
length: 14
size: NA
CDR3: CASSGGTSGYGQFF
DNA: TGTGCCAGCAGCGGAGGGACTAGCGGTTACGGGCAGTTCTTC

V: TRBV5-4
D: TRBD2
J: TRBJ2-3
length: 15
size: NA
CDR3: CASSLAGTSTDTQYF
DNA: TGTGCCAGCAGCCTAGCGGGAACCTCCACAGATACGCAGTATTTT

V: TRBV6-5
D: TRBD2
J: TRBJ2-3
length: 12
size: NA
CDR3: CATGGYTDTQYF
DNA: TGTGCCACCGGGGGGTACACAGATACGCAGTATTTT

V: TRBV11-1
D: TRBD1
J: TRBJ2-7
length: 14
size: NA
CDR3: CASSPRQGDYEQYF
DNA: TGTGCCAGCAGCCCCCGGCAGGGGGACTACGAGCAGTACTTC

V: TRBV6-1
D: TRBD1
J: TRBJ2-6
length: 17
size: NA
CDR3: CASSGDRELSGANVLTF
DNA: TGTGCCAGCAGTGGGGACAGGGAACTCTCTGGGGCCAACGTCCTGACTTTC

V: TRBV7-3
D: NA
J: TRBJ2-1
length: 13
size: NA
CDR3: CASSLTSLNEQFF
DNA: TGTGCCAGCAGCTTAACTAGTTTAAATGAGCAGTTCTTC

V: TRBV29-1
D: TRBD1
J: TRBJ1-4
length: 15
size: once
CDR3: CSGRTGTGVNEKLFF
DNA: TGCAGCGGGAGGACCGGGACAGGGGTTAATGAAAAACTGTTTTTT

V: TRBV6-2/TRBV6-3
D: NA
J: TRBJ1-1
length: 11
size: once
CDR3: CASSGRTEAFF
DNA: TGTGCCAGCAGTGGGCGCACTGAAGCTTTCTTT